This TCR beta chain was captured by sequencing in a study of cytomegalovirus exposure and HLA in healthy donors (dated 2017 in TCRdb). Context from the whole study: An earlier analysis of approximately 600 of the donors reported 250 to 300 Gb of sequence data and 117 million unique TCR beta sequences from 150 million to 200 million T cells. Around 320 gigabases of sequencing data and approximately 85 million unique TCR sequences were included in an early release covering several hundred HLA-typed donors. The genetic ancestry cluster associated with self-reported Caucasian donors included about four fifths of the 300 to 400 genotyped donors. The study aimed to test whether signatures of past pathogen exposure could be identified by cataloging public T cell receptors. The study profiled the T cell repertoires of hundreds of subjects by immunosequencing and related them to cytomegalovirus serostatus. A separate validation cohort of roughly 130 different subjects was used in addition to the roughly 700-subject first cohort. The study combined high-throughput TCR immunosequencing, statistical association of individual TCRs with disease status, and machine learning to predict cytomegalovirus infection status. A later analysis re-analyzed previously published TCR beta repertoires from 666 donors and added high-resolution HLA genotyping to study TCR occurrence patterns. Rather than drawing on any new phenotypic data, the later analysis identified candidate immune exposures from TCR beta sequences and the way those sequences occurred across donors. To decide whether each TCR beta V gene segment behaved as functional or pseudogenic, an earlier analysis of approximately 620 of the donors relied on high-throughput TCR beta sequencing. Donor age, sex, ethnicity and CMV serostatus were compiled together with the repertoire data. A later genetic analysis took genome-wide SNP genotypes for 398 of the 666 donors and used that subset as a discovery cohort. All discovery cohort repertoires had been generated on a single sequencing platform. HLA typing covered class I and class II loci at four-digit resolution. The number of typed donors differed by locus: 629-630 for A, B, C, DRB1 and DQB1; some 500 for DQA1; about 600 for DPA1; and 400 to 480 for DPB1. Because of strong linkage in the cohort, a few DR-DQ haplotypes were treated as single units for association and clustering. Among about 400 genotyped donors of the cohort, an average of approximately 240,000 unique TCR beta nucleotide sequences was sequenced per donor, of which about 18% were non-productive.

The cohort was made up of about 610 healthy bone marrow donors. At the time of sampling, all cohort members were nominally healthy, though unrecorded immune exposures were likely present. The donor tested CMV seropositive, placing the donor among the 289 seropositive members of the cohort. A peripheral blood sample was collected from each donor, and TCR beta sequencing was performed on peripheral blood mononuclear cells. Genomic DNA extraction from the blood cell samples was performed with the Qiagen DNeasy Blood Extraction Kit. A single count supports this clone. Its target antigen remains unknown. No per-base quality is available; no much larger clone lies one base away. Paper-wide results and their limitations: Specific HLA alleles were associated with over 15,000 TCR beta sequences at a false discovery rate of 0.05 in a later analysis. A later analysis found that TCR association rates varied across HLA loci, with DRB1 alleles showing the most associated TCRs and HLA-C alleles the fewest. A further reported finding was that TCR beta sequences accurately predicted the HLA-A and HLA-B alleles for most subjects in the first cohort. Only TCR beta chains were sequenced in this cohort, and the absence of alpha or paired-chain data limited detectable features. Roughly uniform sequencing depth across donors was assumed in presence/absence analyses, although this assumption may not hold. The authors suggested that the approach could potentially be generalized to other disease states and immunological phenotypes. Assigning TCR associations to individual alleles was difficult when HLA alleles, especially DR and DQ, strongly co-occurred. Because counts were too low, under 20 rarely observed V segments, including chromosome 9 orphons, were left out of the earlier analysis of some 600 of the donors. While some public TCRs were present in many individuals, most TCR sequences turned up only very rarely across donors. Because HLA typing was unavailable for some donors at each locus, only the typed subset was used in association tests. A cluster of highly shared sequence variants was judged likely to be a technical artifact of the sequencing pipeline. In vitro tests confirmed that three of the cytomegalovirus-associated TCR beta chains recognize cytomegalovirus antigens. A later analysis found that most CMV-associated TCR beta chains appeared HLA-restricted, with HLA associations seemingly driven largely by CMV exposure. For the cohort, immune exposure information was limited to CMV serostatus. Correlated functional status among segregating V segments might reflect linkage disequilibrium, but an unknown experimental factor could not be ruled out. A total of fewer than 200 TCR beta chains were listed by the study as associated with cytomegalovirus. Some IMGT-functional V segments, including TRBV6-2 and TRBV6-3, could not be told apart with the 87-base-pair reads, so those segments were excluded. In an earlier analysis of several hundred of the donors, most TCR beta V segments were observed in productive rearrangements about 90% or about 30% of the time, broadly matching IMGT annotations. The classifier was reported to diagnose cytomegalovirus status with high specificity and sensitivity in both the original cohort and the validation cohort. An association between a missense DCLRE1C variant and V-gene and J-gene trimming of TCR beta chains was found in a later genetic analysis and replicated in an independent cohort. In a later genetic analysis, fewer N-insertions in productive TCRs were reported among donors in an Asian-associated ancestry cluster than the approximately 710-donor mean. According to a later analysis, parvovirus B19, influenza, CMV and Epstein-Barr virus appeared linked to several top co-occurrence clusters. A later analysis found that HLA-associated TCR beta chains were more clonally expanded and had lower generation probabilities than equally common non-associated chains.

Receptor amplification or capture employed the immunoSEQ multiplex PCR assay. For the multiplex PCR, a mixture combining 60 forward primers for TCR Vbeta segments and 13 reverse primers for TCR Jbeta segments was used. Amplification of the CDR3 region of rearranged TCR beta genes was performed with a multiplex PCR assay on genomic DNA. On the Illumina HiSeq System, the amplified TCR beta libraries were sequenced as 87-base-pair reads. As for the original processing: Across the roughly 700 repertoires, a later analysis counted approximately 83 million unique TCR beta chains, approximately 10 million of which were shared by at least two donors. To remove PCR and sequencing errors, raw reads were error-corrected and collapsed into unique sequences using a nearest-neighbor algorithm that merged closely related sequences. V, D and J gene segments were assigned by aligning CDR3 sequences to IMGT reference sequences. For a sequence to be retained, a match of at least six nucleotides was required to both a V gene segment and a J gene segment. Rearrangements were called productive when the CDR3 lacked stop codons and stayed in frame with V and J; all others were non-productive. Following IMGT convention, CDR3 was defined as the stretch from the second conserved V-encoded cysteine up to the conserved J-encoded phenylalanine. Sequences without an unambiguous match to a single V gene segment were excluded from the earlier analysis of about 630 of the donors. In an earlier analysis of some 590 of the donors, a V segment was called functional when productive rearrangements were above 56.7%, and segregating when the standard deviation between donors exceeded 5%. A statistical classification framework was built for diagnosing cytomegalovirus status from the catalog of TCR beta chain sequences. In a later analysis, V and J genes were assigned by comparing TCR nucleotide sequences against IMGT/GENE-DB human TR gene sequences. In a later analysis, CDR3 sequences and most-parsimonious VDJ recombination scenarios were assigned using the TCRdist pipeline. In a later analysis, each TCR beta chain was defined by its CDR3 amino acid sequence together with its V-gene family, and reads lacking a unique V-gene family were excluded. A later analysis removed 450 to 600 highly shared, low-generation-probability nucleotide sequences to deal with suspected cross-contamination and a sequencing artifact. In a later analysis, a clonal expansion index for each public chain was calculated from normalized within-repertoire ranks of inferred template counts. In a later analysis, generation probabilities were computed with a VDJ recombination model fitted to out-of-frame rearrangements, and the resulting probabilities were checked against IGoR. Hypergeometric tests were used in a later analysis to score TCR-TCR, TCR-HLA and TCR-CMV co-occurrence, with a repertoire-size bias correction applied to the TCR pairs. A later analysis estimated false discovery rates by permuting HLA or CMV assignments 20 times. In a later analysis, co-occurring TCRs were grouped using DBSCAN, with TCRdist sequence similarity added in when clustering inside HLA-allele-positive subsets. Repertoires with fewer than 30,000 or more than 120,000 public chains were left out of co-occurrence clustering, as were five repertoires with anomalous nucleotide sharing. Here the immuneACCESS table is served through TCRdb, limited to in-frame sequences with V and J called. Missing clones are a known gap in these copies; in checked studies unresolved V genes cover under half, and the rest lacks a known reason. That table furnishes V, J and clone size, whereas the DNA furnished D and trimming. This sample gives about 140,000 clones in total; around 85% of them show up just once. The ten largest account for over 8.5% of the sample.

From the cysteine up to the phenylalanine, the CDR3 has a length of 15 residues. The sequence is cut down to CDR3 DNA, 45 bases in frame from base 1. The junction shows trimming of 3 bases on V and 6 bases on J, and the gene matches do not reach 7 bases of it. CDR1 and CDR2, per the germline V gene (reference sequence), are SGHNT and YYREEE. The chain joins TRBV5-4 to TRBJ1-2, and 11 bases in between align with TRBD1. The receptor's source is a woman aged 50 to 60 in good health and CMV-seropositive. Input material: PBMCs. CDR3 loop: CASSSRTGGVDGYTF. DNA sequence: TGTGCCAGCAGCTCCCGGACAGGGGGCGTAGATGGCTACACCTTC.